A selection of T cell receptor beta chains follows, all from one sample in a study of cytomegalovirus exposure and HLA in healthy donors. Measured with immunoSEQ multiplex PCR; TCRdb has only the in-frame clones, and not every one. The data contain roughly 150,000 clones, about 85% of them seen just once; the ten biggest clones take up 2% to 2.5%. Sequences were obtained from PBMCs. These receptor sequences come from a woman under 30 in good health and CMV-seronegative. The CDR3 runs from the conserved cysteine through the conserved F or W. D genes are given only for firm matches. Part of the rows lack a size; the others show once, few, many or a class for expanded clones.

CDR3aa: CASSLEYARRGYTF; CDR3nt: TGCGCCAGCAGCTTGGAGTACGCCCGCCGGGGCTACACCTTC; v_gene: TRBV5-1; j_gene: TRBJ1-2; d_gene: NA; abundance: NA
CDR3aa: CATGTGLYEQYF; CDR3nt: TGTGCCACCGGGACAGGTCTGTACGAGCAGTACTTC; v_gene: TRBV28; j_gene: TRBJ2-7; d_gene: TRBD1; abundance: NA
CDR3aa: CASSLGRDYGFSSYEQYF; CDR3nt: TGTGCCAGCAGCTTGGGCAGGGACTACGGTTTTTCCTCCTACGAGCAGTACTTC; v_gene: TRBV5-5; j_gene: TRBJ2-7; d_gene: TRBD2; abundance: NA
CDR3aa: CSAEYQLETQYF; CDR3nt: TGCAGCGCCGAATACCAACTGGAGACCCAGTACTTC; v_gene: TRBV29-1; j_gene: TRBJ2-5; d_gene: NA; abundance: NA
CDR3aa: CASSADFLGRAQYF; CDR3nt: TGTGCCAGCAGCGCCGACTTCTTAGGGAGGGCGCAGTATTTT; v_gene: TRBV7-2; j_gene: TRBJ2-3; d_gene: TRBD2; abundance: NA
CDR3aa: CASSLNRAQELNYGYTF; CDR3nt: TGTGCCAGCAGCTTGAACAGGGCCCAAGAACTTAACTATGGCTACACCTTC; v_gene: TRBV5-4; j_gene: TRBJ1-2; d_gene: NA; abundance: NA
CDR3aa: CASSFAPRGRRGEKLFF; CDR3nt: TGTGCCAGCAGCTTTGCTCCCAGGGGGAGGAGAGGTGAAAAACTGTTTTTT; v_gene: TRBV7-8; j_gene: TRBJ1-4; d_gene: TRBD1; abundance: NA
CDR3aa: CASTSSDRAREKLFF; CDR3nt: TGTGCCAGCACCTCCTCAGACAGGGCAAGAGAAAAACTGTTTTTT; v_gene: TRBV6-5; j_gene: TRBJ1-4; d_gene: TRBD1; abundance: NA
CDR3aa: CASSRGLAAHGELFF; CDR3nt: TGTGCCAGTAGTAGGGGACTAGCGGCCCACGGGGAGCTGTTTTTT; v_gene: TRBV19; j_gene: TRBJ2-2; d_gene: TRBD2; abundance: NA
CDR3aa: CASSQEDRARGYTF; CDR3nt: TGCGCCAGCAGCCAAGAGGACAGGGCCCGGGGCTACACCTTC; v_gene: TRBV4-1; j_gene: TRBJ1-2; d_gene: TRBD1; abundance: NA
CDR3aa: CASALTGREAFF; CDR3nt: TGTGCCAGCGCATTGACAGGGCGTGAAGCTTTCTTT; v_gene: TRBV28; j_gene: TRBJ1-1; d_gene: TRBD1; abundance: NA
CDR3aa: CASSLGGGGEIYNEQFF; CDR3nt: TGTGCCAGCAGCCTAGGGGGGGGCGGGGAAATATACAATGAGCAGTTCTTC; v_gene: TRBV7-6; j_gene: TRBJ2-1; d_gene: NA; abundance: once
CDR3aa: CASSRPGGYGYTF; CDR3nt: TGTGCCAGCAGCCGTCCGGGGGGCTATGGCTACACCTTC; v_gene: TRBV28; j_gene: TRBJ1-2; d_gene: NA; abundance: NA